Below, 2 T cell receptor beta chains from the same sample are listed, as sequenced in a study of blood T cell repertoires in COVID-19. TCRdb's copy holds only in-frame clones and misses some; the assay was immunoSEQ multiplex PCR. The top ten clones hold about 6.8% of a sample with 350,000 to 400,000 clones, 90% of them seen once. The sample comprised peripheral blood. The receptor source for this set is a man younger than 35 with active or convalescent COVID-19.

V and J are TRBV19 and TRBJ2-1, with a weak D call TRBD1 (6 bases). The germline CDR1 and CDR2 sequences are LNHDA and SQIVND (reference sequence). V was clipped by 5 bases and J by 6 bases, with 17 bases between them. The CDR3 extends over 15 amino acids. DNA for the CDR3: TGTGCCAGTAGTGTACAGGGACCTCCTGGCAATGAGCAGTTCTTC. It is translated as CASSVQGPPGNEQFF.

The chain links TRBV28 to TRBJ1-1; the match to TRBD1 covers 7 bases. In germline, CDR1 is MDHEN, CDR2 SYDVKM. This CDR3 comprises 15 residues. V was pared by 5 bases and J by 2 bases, with 8 bases of the junction left unmatched. Here the CDR3 DNA reads TGTGCCAGCAGTACGAGGACAGGTCCTAACACTGAAGCTTTCTTT. Its protein product is CASSTRTGPNTEAFF.